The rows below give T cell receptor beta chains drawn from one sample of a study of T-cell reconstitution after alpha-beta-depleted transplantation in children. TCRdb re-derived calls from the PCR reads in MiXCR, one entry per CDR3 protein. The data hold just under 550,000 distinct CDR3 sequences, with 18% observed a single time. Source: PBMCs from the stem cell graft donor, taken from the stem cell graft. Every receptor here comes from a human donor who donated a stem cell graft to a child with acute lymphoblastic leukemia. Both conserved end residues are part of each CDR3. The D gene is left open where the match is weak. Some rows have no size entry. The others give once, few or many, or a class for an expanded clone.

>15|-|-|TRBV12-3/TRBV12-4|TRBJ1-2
CASTFQSGTTYGYTF
TGTGCCAGCACTTTCCAGTCTGGGACCACCTATGGCTACACCTTC
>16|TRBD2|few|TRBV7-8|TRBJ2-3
CASSFTSGRVGDTQYF
TGTGCCAGCAGCTTCACTAGCGGGAGGGTAGGGGATACGCAGTATTTT
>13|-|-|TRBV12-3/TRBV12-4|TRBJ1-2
CASSSNTGWGYTF
TGTGCCAGCAGTTCAAATACAGGATGGGGCTACACCTTC
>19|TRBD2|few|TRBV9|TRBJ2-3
CASSVDRIDPGLGGDTQYF
TGTGCCAGCAGCGTAGATCGCATTGACCCGGGACTAGGGGGAGATACGCAGTATTTT
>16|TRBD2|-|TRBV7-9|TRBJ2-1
CASSSIRTSGYNEQFF
TGTGCCAGCAGCTCCATCCGGACTAGCGGTTACAATGAGCAGTTCTTC
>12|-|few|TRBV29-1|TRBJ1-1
CSGGRLDTEAFF
TGCAGCGGCGGGCGCTTGGACACTGAAGCTTTCTTT
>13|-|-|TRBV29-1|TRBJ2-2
CSVHAGATGELFF
TGCAGCGTTCATGCAGGGGCGACCGGGGAGCTGTTTTTT
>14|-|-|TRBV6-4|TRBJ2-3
CASSDSIDTDTQYF
TGTGCCAGCAGTGACTCGATTGACACAGATACGCAGTATTTT
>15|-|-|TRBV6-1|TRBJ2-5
CASSLQGRDQETQYF
TGTGCCAGCAGTCTCCAGGGAAGGGACCAAGAGACCCAGTACTTC
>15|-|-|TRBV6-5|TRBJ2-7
CASSYMRGGEIEQYF
TGTGCCAGCAGTTACATGCGAGGGGGAGAAATCGAGCAGTACTTC
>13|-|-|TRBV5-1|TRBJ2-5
CASSSGPKETQYF
TGCGCCAGCAGTTCGGGACCGAAAGAGACCCAGTACTTC
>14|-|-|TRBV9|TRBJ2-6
CASGVGPGANVLTF
TGTGCCAGCGGCGTAGGTCCCGGGGCCAACGTCCTGACTTTC
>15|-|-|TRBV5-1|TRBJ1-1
CASSLQGPPITEAFF
TGCGCCAGCAGCTTACAGGGACCACCCATCACTGAAGCTTTCTTT
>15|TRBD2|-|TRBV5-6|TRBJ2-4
CASGNPFREGNIQYF
TGTGCCAGCGGCAACCCCTTCAGGGAGGGAAACATTCAGTACTTC
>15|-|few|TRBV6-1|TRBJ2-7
CASSRGTAGIFEQYF
TGTGCCAGCAGTAGGGGGACGGCAGGGATCTTCGAGCAGTACTTC
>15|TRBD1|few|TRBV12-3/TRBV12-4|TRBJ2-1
CASSLGTGIHNEQFF
TGTGCCAGCAGTTTGGGGACAGGGATTCACAATGAGCAGTTCTTC
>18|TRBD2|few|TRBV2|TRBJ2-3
CASSVASGEPPSTDTQYF
TGTGCCAGCAGTGTGGCTAGCGGGGAACCACCTAGCACAGATACGCAGTATTTT
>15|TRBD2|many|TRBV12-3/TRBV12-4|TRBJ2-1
CASSLLSGTYNEQFF
TGTGCCAGCAGTTTACTTAGCGGGACCTACAATGAGCAGTTCTTC
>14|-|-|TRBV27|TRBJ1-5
CASSFREAGEPQHF
TGTGCCAGCAGTTTTCGGGAAGCTGGAGAGCCCCAGCATTTT
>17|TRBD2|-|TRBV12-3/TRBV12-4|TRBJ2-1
CASSLEIRLAGYNEQFF
TGTGCCAGCAGTTTAGAGATTAGACTAGCGGGGTACAATGAGCAGTTCTTC
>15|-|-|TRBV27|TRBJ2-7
CASSLSVDSPYEQYF
TGTGCCAGCAGTTTATCGGTCGACAGCCCCTACGAGCAGTACTTC
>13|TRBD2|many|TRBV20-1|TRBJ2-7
CSASGRASYEQYF
TGCAGCGCCAGCGGGAGGGCCTCCTACGAGCAGTACTTC
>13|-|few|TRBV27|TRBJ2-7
CASSLSSAREQYF
TGTGCCAGCAGTTTATCCAGCGCCCGCGAGCAGTACTTC
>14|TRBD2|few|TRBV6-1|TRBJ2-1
CASRESGRGNEQFF
TGTGCCAGCAGAGAGAGCGGGAGGGGGAATGAGCAGTTCTTC
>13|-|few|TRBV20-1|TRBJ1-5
CSASGDLNQPQHF
TGCAGTGCTAGTGGGGACCTCAATCAGCCCCAGCATTTT
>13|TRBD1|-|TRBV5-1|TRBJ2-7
CASSLATGFEQYF
TGCGCCAGCAGCTTGGCGACAGGGTTCGAGCAGTACTTC
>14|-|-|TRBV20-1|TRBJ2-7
CSARGKGETYEQYF
TGCAGTGCTAGGGGCAAGGGGGAGACCTACGAGCAGTACTTC
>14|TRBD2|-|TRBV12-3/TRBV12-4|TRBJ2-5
CASWGGFGQETQYF
TGTGCCAGTTGGGGGGGGTTTGGCCAAGAGACCCAGTACTTC
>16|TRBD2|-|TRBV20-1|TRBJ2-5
CSAGAGTSGRRETQYF
TGCAGTGCAGGGGCCGGGACTAGCGGGAGAAGGGAGACCCAGTACTTC
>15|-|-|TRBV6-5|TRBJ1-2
CASSWGLGPGYGYTF
TGTGCCAGCAGTTGGGGCCTGGGGCCAGGGTATGGCTACACCTTC
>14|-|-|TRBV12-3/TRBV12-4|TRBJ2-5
CASSSPGLQETQYF
TGTGCCAGCAGTTCGCCCGGACTCCAAGAGACCCAGTACTTC
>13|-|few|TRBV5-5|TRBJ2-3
CASSYYFTDTQYF
TGTGCCAGCAGTTATTACTTCACAGATACGCAGTATTTT
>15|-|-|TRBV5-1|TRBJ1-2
CASSEGLLTTYGYTF
TGCGCCAGCAGCGAAGGACTCCTCACGACTTATGGCTACACCTTC
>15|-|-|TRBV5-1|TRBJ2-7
CASSLNPSQGYEQYF
TGCGCCAGCAGCTTGAATCCATCGCAGGGCTACGAGCAGTACTTC
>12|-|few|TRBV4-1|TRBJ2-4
CASSQDGNIQYF
TGCGCCAGCAGCCAAGATGGGAACATTCAGTACTTC
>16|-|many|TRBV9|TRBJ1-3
CASSPWGPNSGNTIYF
TGTGCCAGCAGCCCCTGGGGGCCGAACTCTGGAAACACCATATATTTT
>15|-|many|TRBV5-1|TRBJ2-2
CASSLGVSNTGELFF
TGCGCCAGCAGCCTTGGGGTGTCGAACACCGGGGAGCTGTTTTTT
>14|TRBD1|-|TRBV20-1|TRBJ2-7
CSARSEQGAYEQYF
TGCAGTGCTAGATCGGAACAGGGGGCGTACGAGCAGTACTTC
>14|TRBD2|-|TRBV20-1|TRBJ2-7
CSARPGTSEYEQYF
TGCAGTGCTCGGCCCGGGACTAGCGAATACGAGCAGTACTTC
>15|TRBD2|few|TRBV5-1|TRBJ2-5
CASSAQGLGGETQYF
TGCGCCAGCAGCGCCCAGGGACTAGGAGGGGAGACCCAGTACTTC
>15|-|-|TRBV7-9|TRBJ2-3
CASSPQGQYTDTQYF
TGTGCCAGCAGCCCGCAGGGACAATACACAGATACGCAGTATTTT
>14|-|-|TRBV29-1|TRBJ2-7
CSVDLGDSSYEQYF
TGCAGCGTTGACCTAGGGGATAGCTCCTACGAGCAGTACTTC
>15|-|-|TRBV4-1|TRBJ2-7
CASSQPGGTTYEQYF
TGCGCCAGCAGCCAACCTGGCGGCACCACCTACGAGCAGTACTTC
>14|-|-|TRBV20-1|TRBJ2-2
CSARVGGNTGELFF
TGCAGTGCTAGAGTAGGGGGGAACACCGGGGAGCTGTTTTTT
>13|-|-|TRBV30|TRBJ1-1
CAWSDQMNTEAFF
TGTGCCTGGAGTGACCAGATGAACACTGAAGCTTTCTTT
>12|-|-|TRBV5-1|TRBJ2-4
CASSLDGSIQYF
TGCGCCAGCAGCCTCGACGGGAGCATTCAGTACTTC
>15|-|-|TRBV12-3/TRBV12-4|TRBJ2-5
CASSLATGLMGAQYF
TGTGCCAGCAGTTTAGCGACTGGCCTTATGGGCGCCCAGTACTTC
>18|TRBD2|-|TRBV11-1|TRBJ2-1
CASSLVSGLALFYNEQFF
TGTGCCAGCAGCTTAGTTTCGGGACTAGCGCTTTTTTACAATGAGCAGTTCTTC
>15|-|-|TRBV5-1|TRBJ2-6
CASSLGANGANVLTF
TGCGCCAGCAGCTTGGGGGCAAATGGGGCCAACGTCCTGACTTTC
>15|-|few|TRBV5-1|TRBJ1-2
CASSSQPDGVYGYTF
TGCGCCAGCAGCTCTCAACCGGACGGAGTCTATGGCTACACCTTC
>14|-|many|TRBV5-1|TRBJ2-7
CASSLPDAPYEQYF
TGCGCCAGCAGCTTGCCGGACGCACCCTACGAGCAGTACTTC
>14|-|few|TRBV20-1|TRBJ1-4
CSARGFVTNEKLFF
TGCAGTGCTAGGGGGTTTGTGACTAATGAAAAACTGTTTTTT
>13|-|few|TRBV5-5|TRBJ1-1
CASSPSVAPEAFF
TGTGCCAGCAGCCCAAGCGTGGCCCCTGAAGCTTTCTTT